This T cell receptor beta chain appears in the sequencing data of a study of blood T cell repertoires in COVID-19 (dated by TCRdb to between 2020 and 2021). Turning to the overall study: Collaborator samples came from the United States, Italy and Spain and covered acute and convalescent phases of COVID-19. Samples were obtained from the ongoing ImmuneRACE study (first 160 participants) and from 950 to 1,500 subjects provided by 6 global collaborators. The repertoires were released in a freely available public database meant as a resource for research on the immune response to SARS-CoV-2. Deeply sampled blood TCRbeta repertoires from subjects exposed to, actively infected with, or recovered from COVID-19 were included in the dataset. The prospective study material was composed of cDNA or gDNA derived from T cells, B-cell-depleted T cells, or PBMCs. Where available, HLA class I and class II types were obtained from metadata supplied by the sample provider rather than from assay-based typing. A de-identified subject ID, COVID-19 status, age in years and sex were almost always included in the sample metadata.

The CDR3 goes from the cysteine to the phenylalanine over 18 residues. Here the CDR3 DNA is all that survives: 54 bases in frame from base 1. Looking up the germline V gene yields CDR1 KGHSH and CDR2 LQKENI. Clipping removes 3 bases from V and 4 bases from J, with 14 as the unmatched junction base count. TCRbeta CDR3 regions were amplified from genomic DNA using the immunoSEQ Assay, a bias-controlled multiplex PCR. On the authors' methods: Within the assay, amplification of reference gene primers was used to estimate how many nucleated cells each sample contained. To quantify the absolute abundance of each unique TCRbeta CDR3 rearrangement, sequence reads were collapsed and filtered. For each sample, productive Simpson clonality was calculated as the square root of Simpson's diversity index across productive rearrangements. The table comes from immuneACCESS by way of TCRdb, which keeps in-frame sequences with V and J called. Part of the clones is missing from these tables; in studies checked, under half for an unresolved V gene and the rest for unknown reasons. V and J calls and clone size are copied from that table; D and trimming were computed from the DNA. The sample yields 200,000 to 250,000 clones; approximately 86% were counted once. The top ten constitute approximately 4% of the sample.

Participants in the prospective study were aged roughly 18 to 89 years, lived in some 24 United States geographic areas, and enrolled through a virtual design. In the prospective study, participants were assigned to cohorts based on the clinical history participants reported in a screening survey and a study questionnaire. Exposed participants were defined as having been in contact with someone with a PCR-confirmed or clinician-diagnosed COVID-19 case within 2 weeks of study entry. In the prospective study, whole blood, serum and a nasopharyngeal or oropharyngeal swab were collected from each participant by mobile phlebotomists. Participants in the prospective study had the option to provide additional blood draws and questionnaires over a roughly two-month period. Blood samples from the prospective study were shipped frozen or at room temperature prior to DNA extraction. Here is what the overall study found, with its caveats: The quantity of clinical and demographic metadata differed by source and by participant and was supplied without curation.

To note about this clone: Its antigen remains unidentified. Base qualities are missing; no much larger clone stands one base away.

The chain links TRBV18 with TRBJ1-2; the junction holds 10 bases that match TRBD1. The sequence was collected from a woman under 40 who had been exposed to COVID-19. Sequencing was done on a sample of PBMCs or T cells enriched from blood (not recorded which). Here is the DNA: TGTGCCAGCTCACCTTCGTCGGGACAGGGGACCCTGGGCTATGGCTACACCTTC. The resulting protein is CASSPSSGQGTLGYGYTF.